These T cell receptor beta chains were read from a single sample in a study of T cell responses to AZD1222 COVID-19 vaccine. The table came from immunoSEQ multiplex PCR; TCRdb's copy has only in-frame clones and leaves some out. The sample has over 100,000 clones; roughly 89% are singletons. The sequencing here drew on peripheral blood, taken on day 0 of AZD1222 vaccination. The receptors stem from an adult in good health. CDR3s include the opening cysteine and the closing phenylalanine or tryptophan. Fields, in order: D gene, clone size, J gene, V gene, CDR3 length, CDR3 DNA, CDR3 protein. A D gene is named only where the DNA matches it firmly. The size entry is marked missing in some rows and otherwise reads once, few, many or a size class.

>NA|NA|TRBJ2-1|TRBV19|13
TGTGCCAGTAGTATGGACCAATACAATGAGCAGTTCTTC
CASSMDQYNEQFF
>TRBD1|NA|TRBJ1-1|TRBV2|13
TGTGCCGGAGGCAGGGGGCGCGGCACTGAAGCTTTCTTT
CAGGRGRGTEAFF
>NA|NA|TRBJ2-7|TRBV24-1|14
TGTGCCACCAGTGCGGCCAAAAGCTCCTACGAGCAGTACTTC
CATSAAKSSYEQYF
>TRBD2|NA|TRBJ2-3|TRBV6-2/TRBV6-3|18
TGTGCCAGCAGTTACGAATTAGAGGCGGGAGAGACGACAGATACGCAGTATTTT
CASSYELEAGETTDTQYF
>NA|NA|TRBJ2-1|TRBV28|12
TGTGCCAGCAGGAAGCTGCCTTCTGAGCAGTTCTTC
CASRKLPSEQFF
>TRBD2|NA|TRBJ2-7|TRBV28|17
TGTGCCAGCAGCCGCCCCGGACTAGCGGGGGACTCCTACGAGCAGTACTTC
CASSRPGLAGDSYEQYF
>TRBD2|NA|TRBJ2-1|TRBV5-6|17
TGTGCCAGCAGCTTCACAGCGGGAGCCGTTCTTCCAAATGAGCAGTTCTTC
CASSFTAGAVLPNEQFF
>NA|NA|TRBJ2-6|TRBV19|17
TGTGCCAGTAGTCCAATCGACCGAGGAGCCGGGGCCAACGTCCTGACTTTC
CASSPIDRGAGANVLTF
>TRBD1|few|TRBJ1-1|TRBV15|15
TGTGCCACCAGCTCTCGACGGCAGGGGGGAACTGAAGCTTTCTTT
CATSSRRQGGTEAFF
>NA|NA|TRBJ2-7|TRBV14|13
TGTGCCAGCAGCCAAGAGTTTCACCTCGGGCAGTACTTC
CASSQEFHLGQYF
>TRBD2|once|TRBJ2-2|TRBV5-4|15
TGTGCCAGCAGCTTGGGCGGGAGGCGTCCCGGGGAGCTGTTTTTT
CASSLGGRRPGELFF
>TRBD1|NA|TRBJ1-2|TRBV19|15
TGTGCCAGTAGTTCGGACAGGGGGCGAATCTATGGCTACACCTTC
CASSSDRGRIYGYTF
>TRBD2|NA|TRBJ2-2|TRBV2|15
TGTGCCAGCAGTGAACTAGCGGGATGGACCGGGGAGCTGTTTTTT
CASSELAGWTGELFF
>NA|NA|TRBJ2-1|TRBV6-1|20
TGTGCCAGCAGTGAAGCAGGCTGGGGGCGACTGTGGAGCTCCTACAATGAGCAGTTCTTC
CASSEAGWGRLWSSYNEQFF
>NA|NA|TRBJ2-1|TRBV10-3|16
TGTGCCATCAGTGAGTCTGGGACTTCCTTCGACAATGAGCAGTTCTTC
CAISESGTSFDNEQFF
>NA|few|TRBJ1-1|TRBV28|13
TGTGCCAGCAGCCAAGTGGGGGTAACTGAAGCTTTCTTT
CASSQVGVTEAFF
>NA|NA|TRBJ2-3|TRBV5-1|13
TGCGCCAGCAGCGGCGGGAGCACAGATACGCAGTATTTT
CASSGGSTDTQYF
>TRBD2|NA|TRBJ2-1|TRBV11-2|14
TGTGCCAGCAGAAGCGGGAGGGGAAGCAATGAGCAGTTCTTC
CASRSGRGSNEQFF
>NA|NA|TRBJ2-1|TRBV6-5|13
TGTGCCAGCAGTCCACGGGTTATGGTGGAGCAGTTCTTC
CASSPRVMVEQFF
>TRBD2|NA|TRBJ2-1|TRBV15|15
TGTGCCACCAGCACCCAACTAGCGGGAGTATTAGAGCAGTTCTTC
CATSTQLAGVLEQFF
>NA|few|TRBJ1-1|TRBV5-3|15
TGTGCCAGAGATCTGGACAGCTGCATGAACACTGAAGCTTTCTTT
CARDLDSCMNTEAFF
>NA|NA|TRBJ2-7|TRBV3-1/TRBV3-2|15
TGTGCCAGCAGCCTAAAGGGGGGACTCTCCTACGAGCAGTACTTC
CASSLKGGLSYEQYF
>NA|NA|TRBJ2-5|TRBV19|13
TGTGCCAGTAGTATTGGGAGACTGGAGACCCAGTACTTC
CASSIGRLETQYF
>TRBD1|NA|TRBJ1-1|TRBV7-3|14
TGTGCCAGCAGCCCGGGGACAGGGGGGACTGAAGCTTTCTTT
CASSPGTGGTEAFF
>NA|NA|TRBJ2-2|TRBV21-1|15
TGTGCCAGCAGCAAAGGACTCGGTCCCGCCGGGGAGCTGTTTTTT
CASSKGLGPAGELFF